The following is a T cell receptor beta chain sequence with its context. This entry comes from a study of blood T cell repertoires in COVID-19. The length of the CDR3 is 15 residues. Germline CDR1 LGHNA, CDR2 YNFKEQ. The V end was cut by 2 bases, the J end by 0 bases, with 8 bases between. Data came from immunoSEQ multiplex PCR; TCRdb stores just in-frame clones and leaves some out. The sample holds more than 120,000 clones, 88% seen once. The source material was peripheral blood. The V gene is TRBV4-2, the J gene TRBJ2-1; perhaps TRBD2 as D (5 bases). The clonotype was recovered from a human donor in a cohort sampled during active COVID-19. The CDR3 DNA reads TGTGCCAGCAGCCAAACGGGGAGCTCCTACAATGAGCAGTTCTTC. Translation gives CASSQTGSSYNEQFF.